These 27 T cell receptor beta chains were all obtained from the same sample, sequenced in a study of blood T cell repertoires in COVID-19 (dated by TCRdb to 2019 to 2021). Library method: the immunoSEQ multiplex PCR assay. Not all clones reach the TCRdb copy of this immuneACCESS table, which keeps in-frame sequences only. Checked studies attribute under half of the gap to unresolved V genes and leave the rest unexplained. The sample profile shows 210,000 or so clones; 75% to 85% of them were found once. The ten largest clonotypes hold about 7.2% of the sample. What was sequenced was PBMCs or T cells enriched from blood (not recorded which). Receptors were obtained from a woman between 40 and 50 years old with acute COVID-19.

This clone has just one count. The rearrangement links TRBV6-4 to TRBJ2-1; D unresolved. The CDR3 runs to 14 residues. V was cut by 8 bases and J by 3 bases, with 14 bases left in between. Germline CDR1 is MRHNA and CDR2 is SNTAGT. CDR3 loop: CASHSTGFYNEQFF. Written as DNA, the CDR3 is TGTGCCAGCCACTCCACCGGGTTCTACAATGAGCAGTTCTTC.

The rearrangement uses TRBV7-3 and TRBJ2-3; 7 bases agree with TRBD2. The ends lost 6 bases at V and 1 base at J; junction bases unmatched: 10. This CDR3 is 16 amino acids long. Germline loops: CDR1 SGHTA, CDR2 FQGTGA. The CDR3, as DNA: TGTGCCAGCAGTTCAATTAGCGGGCCGGGCACAGATACGCAGTATTTT. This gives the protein CASSSISGPGTDTQYF.

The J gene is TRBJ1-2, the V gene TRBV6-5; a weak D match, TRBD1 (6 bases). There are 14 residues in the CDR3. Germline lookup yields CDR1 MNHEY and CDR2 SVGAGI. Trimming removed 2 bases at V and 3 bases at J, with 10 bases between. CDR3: CASSYTRQDYGYTF. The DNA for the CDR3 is TGTGCCAGCAGTTACACTCGACAGGACTATGGCTACACCTTC.

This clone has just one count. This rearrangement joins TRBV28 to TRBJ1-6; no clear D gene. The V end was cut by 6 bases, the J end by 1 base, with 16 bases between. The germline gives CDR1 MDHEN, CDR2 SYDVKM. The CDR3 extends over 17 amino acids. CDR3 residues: CASRVSGLRSYNSPLHF. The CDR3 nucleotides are TGTGCCAGCAGGGTATCCGGACTAAGGTCCTATAATTCACCCCTCCACTTT.

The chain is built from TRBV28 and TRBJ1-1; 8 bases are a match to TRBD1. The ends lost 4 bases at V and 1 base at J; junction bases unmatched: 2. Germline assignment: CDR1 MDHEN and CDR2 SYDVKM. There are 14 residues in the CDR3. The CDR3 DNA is TGTGCCAGCAGTTGGGACAGGAGGAACACTGAAGCTTTCTTT. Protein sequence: CASSWDRRNTEAFF.

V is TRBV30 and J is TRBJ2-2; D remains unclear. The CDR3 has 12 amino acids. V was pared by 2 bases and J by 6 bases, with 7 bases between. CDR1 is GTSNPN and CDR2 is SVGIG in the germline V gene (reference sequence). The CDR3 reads CAWSFVAGELFF. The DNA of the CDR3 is TGTGCCTGGAGTTTTGTCGCCGGGGAGCTGTTTTTT.

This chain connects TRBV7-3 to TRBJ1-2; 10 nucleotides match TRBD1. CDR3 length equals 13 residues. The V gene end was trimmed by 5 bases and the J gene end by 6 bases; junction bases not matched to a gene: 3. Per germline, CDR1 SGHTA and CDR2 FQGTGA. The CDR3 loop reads CASSQGTGDGYTF. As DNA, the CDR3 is TGTGCCAGCAGCCAAGGGACAGGGGATGGCTACACCTTC.

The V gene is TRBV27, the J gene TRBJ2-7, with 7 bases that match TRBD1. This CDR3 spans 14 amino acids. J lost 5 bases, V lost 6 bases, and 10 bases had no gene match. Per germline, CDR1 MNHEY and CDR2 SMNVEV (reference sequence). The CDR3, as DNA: TGTGCCAGCAGCGTGTACAGGGGTAGAAACGAGCAGTACTTC. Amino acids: CASSVYRGRNEQYF.

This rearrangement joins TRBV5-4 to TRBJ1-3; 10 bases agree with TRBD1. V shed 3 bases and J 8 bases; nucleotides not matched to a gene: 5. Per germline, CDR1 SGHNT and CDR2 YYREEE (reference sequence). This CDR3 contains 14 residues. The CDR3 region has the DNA TGTGCCAGCAGCTATCCGGGACAGGGGCACACCATATATTTT. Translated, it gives CASSYPGQGHTIYF.

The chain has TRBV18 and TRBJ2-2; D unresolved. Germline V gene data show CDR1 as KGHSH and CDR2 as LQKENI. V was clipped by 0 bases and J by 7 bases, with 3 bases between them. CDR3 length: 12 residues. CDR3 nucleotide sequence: TGTGCCAGCTCACCACCCGTCGGGGAGCTGTTTTTT. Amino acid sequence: CASSPPVGELFF.

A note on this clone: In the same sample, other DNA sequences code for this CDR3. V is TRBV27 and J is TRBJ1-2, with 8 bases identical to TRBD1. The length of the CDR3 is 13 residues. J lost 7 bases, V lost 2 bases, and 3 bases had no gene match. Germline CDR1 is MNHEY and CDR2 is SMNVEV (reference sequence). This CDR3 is CASSLGQGGGYTF. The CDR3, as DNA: TGTGCCAGCAGTTTAGGACAGGGAGGTGGCTACACCTTC.

This CDR3 reads CASMEFSTGELFF. The CDR3 coding sequence is TGTGCCAGCATGGAGTTTTCCACCGGGGAGCTGTTTTTT. The V gene is TRBV12-3 or TRBV12-4, the J gene TRBJ2-2, with unresolved D. With 7 bases removed from V and 4 bases from J, the gap between germline ends came to 10 bases. The CDR3 has 13 amino acids.

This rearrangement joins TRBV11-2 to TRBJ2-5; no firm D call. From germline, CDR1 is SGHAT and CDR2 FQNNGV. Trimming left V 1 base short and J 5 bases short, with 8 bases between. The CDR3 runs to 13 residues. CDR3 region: CASSLVVRETQYF. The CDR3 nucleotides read TGTGCCAGCAGCTTAGTTGTGAGGGAGACCCAGTACTTC.

This chain's CDR3 is CASSAYRGNYGYTF. In DNA form, the CDR3 reads TGTGCCAGCAGCGCATACAGGGGTAACTATGGCTACACCTTC. V and J are TRBV7-2 and TRBJ1-2; 7 bases match TRBD1. The CDR3 has 14 amino acids. V lost 5 bases, J lost 1 base, and 4 bases stayed unmatched. CDR1 SGHTA and CDR2 FQGNSA come from the germline V gene. Using reference TRBV7-2 and TRBJ1-2 for the parts outside the CDR3, the full variable domain is GAGVSQSPSNKVTEKGKDVELRCDPISGHTALYWYRQSLGQGLEFLIYFQGNSAPDKSGLPSDRFSAERTGGSVSTLTIQRTQQEDSAVYLCASSAYRGNYGYTFGSGTRLTVV.

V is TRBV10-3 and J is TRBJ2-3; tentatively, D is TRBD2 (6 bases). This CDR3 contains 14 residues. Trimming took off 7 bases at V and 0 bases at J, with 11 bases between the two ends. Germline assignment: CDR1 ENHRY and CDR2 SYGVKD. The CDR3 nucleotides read TGTGCCATCACCCCGGGGGAGAGCACAGATACGCAGTATTTT. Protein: CAITPGESTDTQYF.

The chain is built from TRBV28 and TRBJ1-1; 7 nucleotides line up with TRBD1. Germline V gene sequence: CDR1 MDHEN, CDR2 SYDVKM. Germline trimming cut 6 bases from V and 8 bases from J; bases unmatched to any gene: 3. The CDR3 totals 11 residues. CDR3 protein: CASSEDREAFF. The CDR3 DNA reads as TGTGCCAGCAGCGAGGACAGGGAAGCTTTCTTT.

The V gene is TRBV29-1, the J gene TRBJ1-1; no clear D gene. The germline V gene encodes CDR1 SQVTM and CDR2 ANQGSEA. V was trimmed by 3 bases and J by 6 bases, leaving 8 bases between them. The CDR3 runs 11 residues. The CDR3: CSVEWGAEAFF. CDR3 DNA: TGCAGCGTTGAGTGGGGAGCTGAAGCTTTCTTT. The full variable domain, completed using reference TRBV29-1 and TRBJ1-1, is SAVISQKPSRDICQRGTSLTIQCQVDSQVTMMFWYRQQPGQSLTLIATANQGSEATYESGFVIDKFPISRPNLTFSTLTVSNMSPEDSSIYLCSVEWGAEAFFGQGTRLTVV.

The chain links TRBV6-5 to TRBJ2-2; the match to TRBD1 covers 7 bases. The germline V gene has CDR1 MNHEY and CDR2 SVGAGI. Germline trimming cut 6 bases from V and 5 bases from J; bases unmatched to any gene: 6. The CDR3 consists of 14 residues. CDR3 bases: TGTGCCAGCAGCCCCTCAGGGGGTACCGGGGAGCTGTTTTTT. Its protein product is CASSPSGGTGELFF.

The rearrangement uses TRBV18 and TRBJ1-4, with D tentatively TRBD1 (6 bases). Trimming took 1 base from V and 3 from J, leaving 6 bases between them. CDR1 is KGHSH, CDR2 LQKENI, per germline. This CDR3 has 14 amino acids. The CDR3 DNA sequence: TGTGCCAGCTCACCACAGGGGGCTAATGAAAAACTGTTTTTT. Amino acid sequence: CASSPQGANEKLFF. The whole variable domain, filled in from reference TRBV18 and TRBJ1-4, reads NAGVMQNPRHLVRRRGQEARLRCSPMKGHSHVYWYRQLPEEGLKFMVYLQKENIIDESGMPKERFSAEFPKEGPSILRIQQVVRGDSAAYFCASSPQGANEKLFFGSGTQLSVL.

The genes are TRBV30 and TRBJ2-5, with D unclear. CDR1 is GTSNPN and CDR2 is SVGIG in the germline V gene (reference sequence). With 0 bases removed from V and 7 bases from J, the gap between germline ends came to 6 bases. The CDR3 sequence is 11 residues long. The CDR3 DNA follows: TGTGCCTGGAGTGTTAGAGGGACCCAGTACTTC. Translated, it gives CAWSVRGTQYF.

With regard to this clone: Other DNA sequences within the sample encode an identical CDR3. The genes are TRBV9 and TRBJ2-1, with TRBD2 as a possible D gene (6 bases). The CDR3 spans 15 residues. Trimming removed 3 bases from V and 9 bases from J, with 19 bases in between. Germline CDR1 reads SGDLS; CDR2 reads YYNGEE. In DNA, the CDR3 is TGTGCCAGCAGCGGTTCGCTAGTTATCGGGGGTGAGCAGTTCTTC. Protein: CASSGSLVIGGEQFF.

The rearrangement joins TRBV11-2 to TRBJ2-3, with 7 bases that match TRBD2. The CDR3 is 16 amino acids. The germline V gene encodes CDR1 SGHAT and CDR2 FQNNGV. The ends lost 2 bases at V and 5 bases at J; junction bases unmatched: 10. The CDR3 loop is CASSLRLAAQGDTQYF. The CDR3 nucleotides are TGTGCCAGCAGCTTAAGGCTAGCGGCGCAGGGAGATACGCAGTATTTT.

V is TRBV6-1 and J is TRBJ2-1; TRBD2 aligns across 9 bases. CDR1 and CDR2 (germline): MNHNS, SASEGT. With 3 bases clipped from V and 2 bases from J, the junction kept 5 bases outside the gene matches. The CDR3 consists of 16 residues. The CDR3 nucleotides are TGTGCCAGCAGTGACACGGGCGGGGGGGCCTACAATGAGCAGTTCTTC. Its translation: CASSDTGGGAYNEQFF.

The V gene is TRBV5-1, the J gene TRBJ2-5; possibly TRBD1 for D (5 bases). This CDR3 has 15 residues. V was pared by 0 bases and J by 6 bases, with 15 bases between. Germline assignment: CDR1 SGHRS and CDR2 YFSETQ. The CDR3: CASSLEGVTSKTQYF. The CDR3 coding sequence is TGCGCCAGCAGCTTGGAAGGGGTGACCTCGAAGACCCAGTACTTC.

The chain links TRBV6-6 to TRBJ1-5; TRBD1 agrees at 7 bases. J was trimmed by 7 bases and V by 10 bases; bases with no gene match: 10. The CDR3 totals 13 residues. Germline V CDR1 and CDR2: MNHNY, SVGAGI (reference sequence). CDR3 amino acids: CAINTGDGQPQHF. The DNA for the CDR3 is TGTGCCATCAATACAGGGGACGGGCAGCCCCAGCATTTT.

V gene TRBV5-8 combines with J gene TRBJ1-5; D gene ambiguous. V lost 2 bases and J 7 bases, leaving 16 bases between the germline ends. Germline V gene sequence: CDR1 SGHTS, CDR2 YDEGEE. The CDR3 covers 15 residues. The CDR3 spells CASSFIVPNRQPQHF. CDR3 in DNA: TGTGCCAGCAGCTTTATTGTCCCAAACAGACAGCCCCAGCATTTT.

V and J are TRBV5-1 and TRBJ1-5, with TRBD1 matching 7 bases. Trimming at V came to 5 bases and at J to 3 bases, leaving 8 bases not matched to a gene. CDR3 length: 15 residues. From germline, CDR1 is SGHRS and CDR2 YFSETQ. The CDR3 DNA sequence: TGCGCCAGCAGACCCGGGACAGACATCAATCAGCCCCAGCATTTT. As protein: CASRPGTDINQPQHF.